This TCR beta chain emerged from a study of beta chain features in type 1 diabetes. As for this clone: The antigen is not known.

Isolation of CD4+ naive, central memory, regulatory and stem cell-like memory cells was achieved by sorting via CD45RO/CCR7/CD25/CD127/CD95/CD27. Regarding the study as a whole: Within each of all four CD4+ subsets, Type 1 diabetes patients had TCRB CDR3s that were moderately but significantly shorter. Type 1 diabetes patients showed fewer insertions and more deletions at VDJ junctions.

The CDR3 loop spans 15 amino acids. The germline V gene has CDR1 SGHTA and CDR2 FQGNSA. V lost 4 bases to trimming and J lost 0 bases; unmatched junction nucleotides: 3. The authors reverse transcribed all of the isolated RNA, so sequencing captured expressed TCRB transcripts. The table came from immunoSEQ multiplex PCR; TCRdb's copy has only in-frame clones and leaves some out. There are 230,000 or so clones in the sample; about a sixth occur only once, and 0.07% to 0.095% lies in the top ten. The chain employs TRBV7-2 and TRBJ2-7; 10 bases map to TRBD1. The specimen sequenced was naive CD4+ T cells from blood. The receptor comes from a man aged 25-45 years with type 1 diabetes. The chain's CDR3 is CASSSRQGASYEQYF. DNA of the CDR3: TGTGCCAGCAGCTCCCGACAGGGGGCCTCCTACGAGCAGTACTTC.